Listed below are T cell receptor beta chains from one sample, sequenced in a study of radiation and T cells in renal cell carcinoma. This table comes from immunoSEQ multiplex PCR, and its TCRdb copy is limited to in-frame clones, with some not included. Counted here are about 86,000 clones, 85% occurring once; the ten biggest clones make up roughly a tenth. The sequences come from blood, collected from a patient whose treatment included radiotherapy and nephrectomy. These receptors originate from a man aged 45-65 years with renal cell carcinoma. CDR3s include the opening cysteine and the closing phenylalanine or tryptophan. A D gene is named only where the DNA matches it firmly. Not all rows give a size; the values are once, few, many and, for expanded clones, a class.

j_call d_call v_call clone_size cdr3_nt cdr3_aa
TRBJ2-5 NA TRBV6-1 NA TGTGCCAGCAGGATCTCGGGGGGCGCAGAGACCCAGTACTTC CASRISGGAETQYF
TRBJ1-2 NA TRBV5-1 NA TGCGCCAGCAGCGCACGGACAGACTATGGCTACACCTTC CASSARTDYGYTF
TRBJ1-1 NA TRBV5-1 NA TGCGCCAGCAGCTGGGAGCAAAGGAACACTGAAGCTTTCTTT CASSWEQRNTEAFF
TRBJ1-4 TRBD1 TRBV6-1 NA TGTGCCAGCAGTGCCGACAGGGTGGATGAAAAACTGTTTTTT CASSADRVDEKLFF
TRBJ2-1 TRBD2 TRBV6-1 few TGTGCCAGCATCCGGACTAGCGGGGGTTGGAATGAGCAGTTCTTC CASIRTSGGWNEQFF
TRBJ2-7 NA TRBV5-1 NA TGCGCCAGCAGCTTTTCAGGGATCGCCTACGAGCAGTACTTC CASSFSGIAYEQYF
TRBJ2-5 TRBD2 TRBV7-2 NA TGTGCCAGCAGGCGGGGGGGAAACCAAGAGACCCAGTACTTC CASRRGGNQETQYF
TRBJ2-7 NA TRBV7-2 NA TGTGCCAGCAGCTTCGACTTGGCGGGGGCCAACTACGAGCAGTACTTC CASSFDLAGANYEQYF
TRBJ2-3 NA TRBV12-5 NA TGTGCTAGTGGCCCACGCACAGATACGCAGTATTTT CASGPRTDTQYF
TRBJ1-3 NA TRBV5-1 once TGCGCCAGCAGCTTGGGGGGCCCTGGAAACACCATATATTTT CASSLGGPGNTIYF
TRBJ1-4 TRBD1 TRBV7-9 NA TGTGCCAGCAGCTTCCGGGACAGAAATGAAAAACTGTTTTTT CASSFRDRNEKLFF
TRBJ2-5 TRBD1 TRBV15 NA TGTGCCACCAGCAGAGACCCGCCAGGGGGCGCGGTATGGGAGACCCAGTACTTC CATSRDPPGGAVWETQYF
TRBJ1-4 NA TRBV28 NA TGTGCCAGCAGTGACCCGGCGGAAAAACTGTTTTTT CASSDPAEKLFF
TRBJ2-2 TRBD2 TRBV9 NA TGTGCCAGCAGCCCACCTAGCGGACCGAACACCGGGGAGCTGTTTTTT CASSPPSGPNTGELFF
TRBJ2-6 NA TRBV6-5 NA TGTGCCAGCAGGGAGCCTGGGGCCAACGTCCTGACTTTC CASREPGANVLTF
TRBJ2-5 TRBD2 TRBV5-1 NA TGCGCCAGCAGTACTAGCGGGTTTGAGACCCAGTACTTC CASSTSGFETQYF
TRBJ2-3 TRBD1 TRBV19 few TGTGCCAGTAGTCTGGGAATAGGGGACAGCAGCACAGATACGCAGTATTTT CASSLGIGDSSTDTQYF
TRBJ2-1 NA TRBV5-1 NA TGCGCCAGCAGCTTGGAGGAGGTGGTAGGGAATGAGCAGTTCTTC CASSLEEVVGNEQFF
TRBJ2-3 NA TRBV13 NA TGTGCCAGCAGCTTATGGGACACCAGCACAGATACGCAGTATTTT CASSLWDTSTDTQYF
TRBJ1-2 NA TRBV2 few TGTGCCAGCAGTTATCACGGTGGCTACACCTTC CASSYHGGYTF
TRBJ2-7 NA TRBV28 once TGTGCCAGCAGTTCTCAGGGGTTAGCGGGCTACGAGCAGTACTTC CASSSQGLAGYEQYF
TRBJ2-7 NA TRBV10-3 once TGTGCCACCCGACGGGACTCCTCCTACGAGCAGTACTTC CATRRDSSYEQYF
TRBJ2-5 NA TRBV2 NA TGTGCCAGCAGTGAATCAGACCACTCGACAGGCGTTGGGGCAAGGGACTTC CASSESDHSTGVGARDF
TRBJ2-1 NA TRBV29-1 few TGCAGCGCCCGCCAGGAGGGGAATGAGCAGTTCTTC CSARQEGNEQFF
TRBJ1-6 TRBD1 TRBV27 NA TGTGCCAGCAGTTTACTGACAGGGGGTAATTCACCCCTCCACTTT CASSLLTGGNSPLHF
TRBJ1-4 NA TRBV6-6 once TGTGCCAGCAGTTCAGGGACCTCACACCCTGAAAAACTGTTTTTT CASSSGTSHPEKLFF
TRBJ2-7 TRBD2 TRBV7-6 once TGTGCCAGCAGCTCCGAAGGGACTAGCGGTTCCTACGAGCAGTACTTC CASSSEGTSGSYEQYF
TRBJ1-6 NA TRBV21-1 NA TGTGCCGGCTCCTCGGCGACAAGAGTTCCAGATAATTCACCCCTCCACTTT CAGSSATRVPDNSPLHF
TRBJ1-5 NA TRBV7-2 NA TGTGCCAGCAGCGATCAGAGTAATAGCAATCAGCCCCAGCATTTT CASSDQSNSNQPQHF
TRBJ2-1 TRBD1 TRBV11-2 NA TGTGCCAGCAGCTTAGCGGGGACAGGAAGCAATGAGCAGTTCTTC CASSLAGTGSNEQFF
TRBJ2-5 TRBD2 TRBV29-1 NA TGCAGCGTTGACGGGACTAGCGGGAAAGAGACCCAGTACTTC CSVDGTSGKETQYF
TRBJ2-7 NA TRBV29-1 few TGCAGCGTTGGCGGGGAGGAGCGGAACGAGCAGTACTTC CSVGGEERNEQYF
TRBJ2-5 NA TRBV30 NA TGTGCCTGGGCAGGTGGTCACGAGGGGACCCAGTACTTC CAWAGGHEGTQYF
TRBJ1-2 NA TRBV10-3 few TGTGCCATCAGTGACTCCACAGGGTACTATGGCTACACCTTC CAISDSTGYYGYTF
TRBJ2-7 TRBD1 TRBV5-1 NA TGCGCCAGCAGCTTGGTGACAGGGGTCTACGAGCAGTACTTC CASSLVTGVYEQYF
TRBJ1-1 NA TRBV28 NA TGTGCCAGCTCGCACCCTGCATGGAACACTGAAGCTTTCTTT CASSHPAWNTEAFF
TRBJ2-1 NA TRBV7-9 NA TGTGCCAGCAGCTTAGCGGGAGACGGAGAGCAGTTCTTC CASSLAGDGEQFF
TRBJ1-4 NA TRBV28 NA TGTGCCAGCAGTTTAGTAGGCCTAAATGAAAAACTGTTTTTT CASSLVGLNEKLFF
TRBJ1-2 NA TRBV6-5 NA TGTGCCAGCAGACAGGCCTATGGCTACACCTTC CASRQAYGYTF
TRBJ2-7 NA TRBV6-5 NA TGTGCCAGCAGTGCCAATTCTGGTGAGCAGTACTTC CASSANSGEQYF
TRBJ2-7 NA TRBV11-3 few TGTGCCAGCAGCTTAGATTCGCGGGTCTTCCATTCCTACGAGCAGTACTTC CASSLDSRVFHSYEQYF
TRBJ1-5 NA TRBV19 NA TGTGCCAGTAGTATTGGCAGGGGTGATCCCCAGCATTTT CASSIGRGDPQHF
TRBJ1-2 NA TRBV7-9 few TGTGCCAGCAGCTTCCTCGGCTACCCCGTGGATGGCTACACCTTC CASSFLGYPVDGYTF
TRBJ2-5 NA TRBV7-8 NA TGTGCCAGCAGCTTCGGCAGCCAAGAGACCCAGTACTTC CASSFGSQETQYF
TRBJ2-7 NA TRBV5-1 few TGCGCCAGCAGCTTGGCCACAGGGACCCTCTCCTACGAGCAGTACTTC CASSLATGTLSYEQYF
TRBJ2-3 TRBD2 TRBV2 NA TGTGCCAGCAGTTCAAGCAGCGGGAGGAGCACGCAGTATTTT CASSSSSGRSTQYF
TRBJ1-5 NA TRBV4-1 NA TGCGCCAGCAGCCAAGATTCCATCGGTCAGCCCCAGCATTTT CASSQDSIGQPQHF
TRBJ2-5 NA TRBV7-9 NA TGTGCCAGCAGCTTAGGGTTGGGTAGCGGAAAAGAGACCCAGTACTTC CASSLGLGSGKETQYF